This entry describes one T cell receptor (beta chain). Its specificity is unknown. This sample stems from a study of identical twins. Study results and caveats: Within monozygotic twins, out-of-frame TCR alpha sharing was underestimated by the models. The analysis was cross-sectional rather than longitudinal within donors.

The authors used template switching to add a universal primer site and gave cDNA unique molecular identifiers. TCRdb used MiXCR to reprocess the 5' RACE reads, holding one entry per CDR3 protein. The data show roughly 710,000 distinct CDR3 sequences, 5.5% to 7.5% seen once. The CDR3 runs 16 residues. Germline V gene data show CDR1 as SGHVS and CDR2 as FNYEAQ. Trimming removed 4 bases from V and 0 bases from J, with 12 bases in between. The chain combines TRBV7-6 with TRBJ2-2, with D perhaps matching TRBD1 or TRBD2 (5 bases each). Sequencing was done on a sample of naive T cells sorted from blood. The sequence derives from a man younger than 35 in good health. CDR3 region: CASSSTGTTNTGELFF. CDR3 bases: TGTGCCAGCAGCTCAACCGGGACCACGAACACCGGGGAGCTGTTTTTT.